This passage covers 3 T cell receptor beta chains from one sample sequenced in a study of blood T cell repertoires in COVID-19 (dated by TCRdb to between 2020 and 2021). The protocol used for the library was the immunoSEQ multiplex PCR assay. TCRdb took this table from immuneACCESS and kept in-frame rearrangements with V and J called. Such tables lack part of the clones; where checked against another copy, unresolved V genes explain under half of the gap, and the rest is unexplained. This sample is represented by tens of thousands of clones; almost 85% of them were singletons. Roughly 8% of the sample is taken by the ten largest. The specimen sequenced was peripheral blood. Source of these receptors: a woman aged 80 or over with acute or convalescent COVID-19.

The chain carries TRBV7-7 and TRBJ2-3, with a possible D match to TRBD2 (6 bases). With 3 bases removed from V and 1 base from J, the gap between germline ends came to 14 bases. CDR3 length: 16 residues. Germline-derived CDR1 and CDR2 are SSHAT and FNYEAQ (reference sequence). The DNA for the CDR3 is TGTGCCAGCAGCTTTGGGGGGAATTCCCGCACAGATACGCAGTATTTT. Protein product: CASSFGGNSRTDTQYF.

The chain uses TRBV5-1 and TRBJ2-5; 7 nucleotides align to TRBD2. Trimming took 4 bases from V and 2 from J; bases not matched to a gene: 8. There are 15 residues in the CDR3. The V gene's germline CDR1 is SGHRS and CDR2 YFSETQ. Written as DNA, the CDR3 is TGCGCCAGCAGCGCGGGAGTGAATTCACAAGAGACCCAGTACTTC. Translation: CASSAGVNSQETQYF.

In this sample, this clone turned up once. V is TRBV30 and J is TRBJ1-6, with a possible D match to TRBD1 (6 bases). The CDR3 length is 15 residues. Trimming cost V 0 bases and J 8 bases, with 14 bases left between them. Germline V gives CDR1 GTSNPN, CDR2 SVGIG (reference sequence). DNA of the CDR3: TGTGCCTGGAGTGTCGGGACACTTCCCCATTCACCCCTCCACTTT. This codes for CAWSVGTLPHSPLHF.